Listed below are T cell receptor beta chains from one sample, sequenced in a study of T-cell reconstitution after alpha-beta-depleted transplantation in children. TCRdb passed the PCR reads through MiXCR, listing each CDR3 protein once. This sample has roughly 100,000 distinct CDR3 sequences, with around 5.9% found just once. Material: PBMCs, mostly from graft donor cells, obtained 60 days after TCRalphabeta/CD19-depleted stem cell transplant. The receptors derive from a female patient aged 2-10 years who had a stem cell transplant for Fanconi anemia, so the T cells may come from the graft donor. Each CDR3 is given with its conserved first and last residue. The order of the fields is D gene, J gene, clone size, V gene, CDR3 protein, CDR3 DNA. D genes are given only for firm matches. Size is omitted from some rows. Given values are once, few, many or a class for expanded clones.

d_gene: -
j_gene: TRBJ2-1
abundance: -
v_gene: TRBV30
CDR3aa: CAWGPTRNEQFF
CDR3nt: TGTGCCTGGGGTCCTACTAGGAATGAGCAGTTCTTC

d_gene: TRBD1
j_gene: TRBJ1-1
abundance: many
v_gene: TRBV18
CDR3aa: CASSQLNRGREAFF
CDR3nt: TGTGCCAGCTCACAGCTCAACAGGGGGCGAGAAGCTTTCTTT

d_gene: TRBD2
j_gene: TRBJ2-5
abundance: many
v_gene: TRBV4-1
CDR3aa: CASSQDEGLAGETQYF
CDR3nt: TGCGCCAGCAGCCAAGATGAGGGACTAGCTGGGGAGACCCAGTACTTC

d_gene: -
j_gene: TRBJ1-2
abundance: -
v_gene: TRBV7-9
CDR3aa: CASSSDGYYGYTF
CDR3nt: TGTGCCAGCAGCTCCGACGGATACTATGGCTACACCTTC

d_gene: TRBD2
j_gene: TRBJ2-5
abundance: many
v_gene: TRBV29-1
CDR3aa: CSVALAGRNQETQYF
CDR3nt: TGCAGCGTTGCCCTAGCGGGACGCAATCAAGAGACCCAGTACTTC

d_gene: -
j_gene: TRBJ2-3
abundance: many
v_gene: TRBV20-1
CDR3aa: CSAPHHRGGRGDTQYF
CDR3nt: TGCAGTGCTCCACACCACAGGGGCGGGAGAGGAGATACGCAGTATTTT

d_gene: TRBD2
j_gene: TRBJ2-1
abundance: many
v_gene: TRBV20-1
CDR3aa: CSASDSGSSYNEQFF
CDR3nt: TGCAGTGCTAGTGACAGCGGGAGTTCCTACAATGAGCAGTTCTTC

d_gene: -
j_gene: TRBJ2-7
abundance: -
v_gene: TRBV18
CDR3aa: CASSPVRDDEQYF
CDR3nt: TGTGCCAGCTCACCGGTCAGGGACGACGAGCAGTACTTC

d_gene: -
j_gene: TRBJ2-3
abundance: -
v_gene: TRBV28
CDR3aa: CASSSQGSDTQYF
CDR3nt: TGTGCCAGCAGTTCACAGGGTTCTGATACGCAGTATTTT

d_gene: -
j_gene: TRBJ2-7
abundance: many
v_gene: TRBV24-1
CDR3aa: CATSDLYEQYF
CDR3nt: TGTGCCACCAGTGATCTCTACGAGCAGTACTTC

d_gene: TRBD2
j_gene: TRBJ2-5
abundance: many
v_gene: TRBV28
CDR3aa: CASSLWRFGTSANQETQYF
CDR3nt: TGTGCCAGCAGTTTATGGCGTTTCGGGACTAGCGCTAACCAAGAGACCCAGTACTTC

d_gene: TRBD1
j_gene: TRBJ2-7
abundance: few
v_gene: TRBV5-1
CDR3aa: CASSLAPGQIYEQYF
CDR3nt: TGCGCCAGCAGCTTGGCGCCGGGACAGATCTACGAGCAGTACTTC

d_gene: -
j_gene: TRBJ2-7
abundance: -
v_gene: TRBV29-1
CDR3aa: CSVAYARFYEQYF
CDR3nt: TGCAGCGTTGCATACGCGAGGTTCTACGAGCAGTACTTC

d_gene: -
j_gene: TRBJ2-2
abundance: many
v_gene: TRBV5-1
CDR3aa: CASSPGSGGTGELFF
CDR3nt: TGCGCCAGCAGCCCAGGTAGTGGAGGCACCGGGGAGCTGTTTTTT

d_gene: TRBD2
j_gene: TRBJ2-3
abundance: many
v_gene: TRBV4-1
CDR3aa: CASSQDPRTSGESSTDTQYF
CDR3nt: TGCGCCAGCAGCCAAGATCCAAGGACTAGCGGGGAATCTAGCACAGATACGCAGTATTTT

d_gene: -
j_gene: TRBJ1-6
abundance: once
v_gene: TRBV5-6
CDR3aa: CAGSRLTSPLHF
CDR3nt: TGTGCCGGCAGCCGGCTAACGTCACCCCTCCACTTT

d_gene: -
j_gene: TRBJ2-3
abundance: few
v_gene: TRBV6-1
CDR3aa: CASSKTGTDTQYF
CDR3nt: TGTGCCAGCAGTAAAACAGGCACAGATACGCAGTATTTT

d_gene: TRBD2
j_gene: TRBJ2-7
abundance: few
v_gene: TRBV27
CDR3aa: CASSFSTGLAGYEQYF
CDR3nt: TGTGCCAGCAGTTTTTCTACAGGGCTAGCGGGCTACGAGCAGTACTTC

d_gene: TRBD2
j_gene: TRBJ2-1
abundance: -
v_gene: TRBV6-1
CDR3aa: CASSIAGDGYNEQFF
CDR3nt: TGTGCCAGCAGTATAGCGGGAGACGGCTACAATGAGCAGTTCTTC

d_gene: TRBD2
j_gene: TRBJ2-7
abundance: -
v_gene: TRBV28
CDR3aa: CASWTSGAYEQYF
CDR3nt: TGTGCCAGCTGGACTAGCGGGGCCTACGAGCAGTACTTC

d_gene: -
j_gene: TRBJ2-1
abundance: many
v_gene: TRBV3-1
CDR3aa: CASSQWAYEQFF
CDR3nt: TGTGCCAGCAGCCAATGGGCCTATGAGCAGTTCTTC

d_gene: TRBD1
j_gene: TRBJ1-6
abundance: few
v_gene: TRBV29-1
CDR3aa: CSAQGAGGDSPLHF
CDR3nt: TGCAGCGCCCAAGGGGCAGGGGGCGATTCACCCCTCCACTTT

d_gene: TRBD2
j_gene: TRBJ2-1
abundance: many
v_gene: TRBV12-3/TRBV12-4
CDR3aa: CASSIGAGGYNEQFF
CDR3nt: TGTGCCAGCAGTATCGGAGCGGGGGGCTACAATGAGCAGTTCTTC

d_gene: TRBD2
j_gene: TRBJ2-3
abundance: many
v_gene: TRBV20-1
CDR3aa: CSASPLAGATDTQYF
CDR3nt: TGCAGTGCTAGCCCACTAGCGGGAGCCACAGATACGCAGTATTTT

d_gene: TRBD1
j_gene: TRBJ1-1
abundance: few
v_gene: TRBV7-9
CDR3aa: CASSPRQGPNTEAFF
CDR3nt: TGTGCCAGCAGCCCAAGACAGGGGCCGAACACTGAAGCTTTCTTT

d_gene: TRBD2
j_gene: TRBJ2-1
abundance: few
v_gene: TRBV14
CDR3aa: CASSQNPGLAGVYEQFF
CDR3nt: TGTGCCAGCAGCCAAAACCCGGGACTAGCGGGAGTTTATGAGCAGTTCTTC

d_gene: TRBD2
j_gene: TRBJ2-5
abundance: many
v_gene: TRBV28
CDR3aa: CASSSLGLAGAQQETQYF
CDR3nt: TGTGCCAGCAGTTCCTTGGGACTAGCGGGGGCCCAGCAAGAGACCCAGTACTTC

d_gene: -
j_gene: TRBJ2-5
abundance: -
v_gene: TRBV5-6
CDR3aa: CASSFGPLVRETQYF
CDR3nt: TGTGCCAGCAGCTTCGGTCCGTTGGTCCGGGAGACCCAGTACTTC

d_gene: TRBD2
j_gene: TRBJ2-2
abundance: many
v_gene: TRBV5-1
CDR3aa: CASSTRTSAGELFF
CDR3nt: TGCGCCAGCAGCACCAGGACTAGTGCCGGGGAGCTGTTTTTT

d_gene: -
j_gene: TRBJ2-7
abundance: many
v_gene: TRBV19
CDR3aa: CASSTPGRTYEQYF
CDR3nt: TGTGCCAGTAGCACTCCTGGGCGGACCTACGAGCAGTACTTC

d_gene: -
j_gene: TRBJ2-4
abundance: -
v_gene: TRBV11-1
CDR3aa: CASSLHGGHLIAKNIQYF
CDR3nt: TGTGCCAGCAGCTTACACGGCGGTCACCTGATAGCCAAAAACATTCAGTACTTC

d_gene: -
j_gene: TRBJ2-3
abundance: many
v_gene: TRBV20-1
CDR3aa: CSARRTFTDTQYF
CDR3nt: TGCAGTGCTAGACGGACTTTCACAGATACGCAGTATTTT

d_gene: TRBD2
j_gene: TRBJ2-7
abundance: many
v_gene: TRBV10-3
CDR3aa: CAISVGTSGTYEQYF
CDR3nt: TGTGCCATCAGTGTAGGGACTAGCGGAACCTACGAGCAGTACTTC

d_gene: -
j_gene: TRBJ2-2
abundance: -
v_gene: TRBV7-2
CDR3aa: CASSMTRSWVTGELFF
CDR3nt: TGTGCCAGCAGCATGACTAGATCTTGGGTAACCGGGGAGCTGTTTTTT

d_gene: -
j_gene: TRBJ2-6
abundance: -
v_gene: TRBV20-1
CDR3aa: CCARAGAWGANVLTF
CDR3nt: TGCTGTGCCAGGGCGGGGGCGTGGGGGGCCAACGTCCTGACTTTC

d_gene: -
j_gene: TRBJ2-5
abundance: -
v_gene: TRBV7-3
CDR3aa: CASSPGLTQETQYF
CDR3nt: TGTGCCAGCAGCCCGGGACTCACCCAAGAGACCCAGTACTTC